Listed below are T cell receptor beta chains from one sample, sequenced in a study of control samples from healthy donors and cancer patients. TCRdb's table, derived via immunoSEQ multiplex PCR, lists solely in-frame clones and lacks some. The sample carries about 410,000 clones, about nine tenths recorded once. Sequencing was carried out using PBMCs. Source of these receptors: a man aged 35-49 years with head and neck cancer. Both conserved end residues are part of each CDR3. D genes are given only for firm matches. Clone size, where shown, is once, few, many, or a class for clones that have expanded.

clone_size	j_call	v_call	d_call	cdr3_aa	cdr3_nt
-	TRBJ1-4	TRBV5-8	TRBD1	CASSPRGQDNEKLFF	TGTGCCAGCAGCCCGAGGGGACAGGACAATGAAAAACTGTTTTTT
-	TRBJ2-3	TRBV13	-	CASSLGEGGPSTDTQYF	TGTGCCAGCAGCTTAGGGGAGGGAGGCCCTAGCACAGATACGCAGTATTTT
-	TRBJ2-3	TRBV24-1	TRBD2	CATSDPGLAGVGDTQYF	TGTGCCACCAGTGACCCCGGACTAGCGGGAGTGGGAGATACGCAGTATTTT
-	TRBJ2-1	TRBV4-3	TRBD1	CASSQGPRRGIQNEQFF	TGCGCCAGCAGCCAAGGGCCCCGCAGGGGGATCCAGAATGAGCAGTTCTTC
-	TRBJ1-3	TRBV7-8	TRBD1	CASSPPDRGVKHSGNTIYF	TGTGCCAGCAGCCCCCCCGACAGGGGAGTCAAGCACTCTGGAAACACCATATATTTT
-	TRBJ2-3	TRBV11-3	TRBD2	CASSPTSGESTDTQYF	TGTGCCAGCAGCCCGACTAGCGGGGAAAGCACAGATACGCAGTATTTT
-	TRBJ2-1	TRBV9	-	CASSPAPHRDEQFF	TGTGCCAGCAGCCCTGCGCCCCACCGAGATGAGCAGTTCTTC
-	TRBJ2-3	TRBV14	-	CASSLGRYTQYF	TGTGCCAGCAGCCTAGGTCGATATACGCAGTATTTT
-	TRBJ2-6	TRBV27	TRBD1	CASSLSTDRGRRPGANVLTF	TGTGCCAGCAGTTTATCAACGGACAGGGGAAGAAGGCCTGGGGCCAACGTCCTGACTTTC
-	TRBJ2-2	TRBV6-5	TRBD2	CASTLAGGLTGELFF	TGTGCCAGCACCCTAGCGGGAGGACTGACCGGGGAGCTGTTTTTT
-	TRBJ2-7	TRBV7-2	-	CASSLAATGPSYERYF	TGTGCCAGCAGCTTAGCGGCGACAGGTCCGTCCTACGAGCGGTACTTC
few	TRBJ2-7	TRBV3-1/TRBV3-2	-	CASSQYQQGTLGEQYF	TGTGCCAGCAGCCAATACCAACAGGGAACCCTTGGCGAGCAGTACTTC
-	TRBJ2-5	TRBV6-6	-	CASRSLGETQYF	TGTGCCAGCAGATCACTGGGAGAGACCCAGTACTTC
-	TRBJ2-1	TRBV29-1	-	CSVEAGNEQFF	TGCAGCGTTGAGGCAGGGAATGAGCAGTTCTTC
-	TRBJ2-7	TRBV19	-	CASSVGRAWGEQYF	TGTGCCAGTAGTGTCGGGAGAGCCTGGGGGGAGCAGTACTTC